The present TCR beta chain was sequenced within a study of OX40 agonist ivuxolimab in advanced cancers. Measured with immunoSEQ multiplex PCR; TCRdb has only the in-frame clones, and not every one. This sample has roughly 74,000 clones, with almost 85% found just once. Germline V gene sequence: CDR1 SQVTM, CDR2 ANQGSEA. The CDR3 has 12 residues. V was shortened by 8 bases and J by 4 bases, with 14 bases between the two germline ends. The source of this sequence is an adult with an advanced solid tumor such as melanoma, head and neck, liver or kidney cancer. The rearrangement links TRBV29-1 to TRBJ2-5; D may correspond to TRBD1 or TRBD2 (5 bases each). This specimen was CD4+ or CD8+ T cells sorted from blood, taken in a trial of the OX40 agonist ivuxolimab. The DNA of the CDR3 is TGCAGCCATGTAGGGACGGGAGAGACCCAGTACTTC. Translated: CSHVGTGETQYF.